One sample yielded the 24 T cell receptor beta chains listed below, sequenced in a study of blood T cell repertoires in COVID-19. The method was immunoSEQ multiplex PCR; TCRdb's version includes in-frame clones alone and lacks a portion of them. The data show approximately 360,000 clones, with about 87% seen just once and roughly 2% held by the top ten. The specimen sequenced was PBMCs or T cells enriched from blood (not recorded which). These receptors were collected from a man in his forties in a cohort exposed to, infected with or recovered from COVID-19 (not recorded which).

The J gene is TRBJ2-1, the V gene TRBV5-1; 10 nucleotides agree with TRBD2. CDR3 length equals 15 residues. From germline, CDR1 is SGHRS and CDR2 YFSETQ. J gave up 7 bases and V 4 bases, and 8 bases lay outside the gene matches. CDR3 sequence reads: CASSLSGRGSNEQFF. DNA for the CDR3: TGCGCCAGCAGCCTGAGCGGGAGGGGGTCAAATGAGCAGTTCTTC.

This clone is a singleton in its sample. This rearrangement joins TRBV2 to TRBJ1-4; 11 bases align to TRBD1. With V trimmed by 6 bases and J by 5 bases, 5 bases remained unmatched. This CDR3 is 15 amino acids long. CDR1 is SNHLY, CDR2 FYNNEI, per germline. CDR3 protein: CASRPRDRGNEKLFF. In DNA form, the CDR3 reads TGTGCCAGCAGACCCCGGGACAGGGGGAATGAAAAACTGTTTTTT.

The chain combines TRBV11-2 with TRBJ2-7, with TRBD2 matching over 9 bases. Per the germline V gene, CDR1 is SGHAT and CDR2 is FQNNGV. The CDR3 spans 16 residues. V shed 5 bases and J 5 bases; nucleotides not matched to a gene: 13. The CDR3 region has the DNA TGTGCCAGCAGCCCTCTCACTAGCGGGCCCAGAGACGAGCAGTACTTC. It encodes CASSPLTSGPRDEQYF.

This clone appeared a single time. V is TRBV5-1 and J is TRBJ1-4; 12 bases match TRBD1. Germline CDR1 is SGHRS and CDR2 is YFSETQ. J gave up 6 bases and V 5 bases, and 5 bases lay outside the gene matches. This CDR3 region has 15 residues. The CDR3 DNA follows: TGCGCCAGCAGGACTGGGACAGGGGGCTATGAAAAACTGTTTTTT. It codes for CASRTGTGGYEKLFF. Full variable domain (outside the CDR3, taken from reference TRBV5-1 and TRBJ1-4): KAGVTQTPRYLIKTRGQQVTLSCSPISGHRSVSWYQQTPGQGLQFLFEYFSETQRNKGNFPGRFSGRQFSNSRSEMNVSTLELGDSALYLCASRTGTGGYEKLFFGSGTQLSVL.

CDR3 protein: CASSPFVATSTYEQYF. The CDR3 nucleotides are TGTGCCAGCTCACCATTCGTGGCCACTAGTACCTACGAGCAGTACTTC. This chain links TRBV18 with TRBJ2-7, with TRBD2 as a possible D gene (5 bases). V lost 2 bases, J lost 2 bases, and 16 bases lay in between. The germline gives CDR1 KGHSH, CDR2 LQKENI. This CDR3 contains 16 residues.

CDR3 bases: TGTGCCAGCAGCTTGCAGGGTGGTAATGAGCAGTTCTTC. This codes for CASSLQGGNEQFF. The chain uses TRBV7-3 and TRBJ2-1; a weak D match, TRBD1 (5 bases). The CDR3 has 13 amino acids. Germline V gene lookup returns CDR1 SGHTA and CDR2 FQGTGA. With 3 bases removed from V and 7 bases from J, the gap between germline ends came to 10 bases.

This clone appeared once. The chain employs TRBV3-1 (or the pseudogene TRBV3-2) and TRBJ2-7; 13 bases are shared with TRBD2. CDR1 is LGHDT and CDR2 is YNNKEL in the germline V gene (reference sequence). With 1 base clipped from V and 6 bases from J, the junction kept 6 bases outside the gene matches. This CDR3 is 16 amino acids long. This CDR3 is CASSQGRLAGGREQYF. CDR3 sequence (DNA): TGTGCCAGCAGCCAAGGCAGACTAGCGGGAGGTCGCGAGCAGTACTTC.

In DNA form, the CDR3 reads TGTGCCAGCAGCTTAAATGGACAGGCCATGAGCACTGAAGCTTTCTTT. Translated: CASSLNGQAMSTEAFF. V gene TRBV7-9 combines with J gene TRBJ1-1; the match to TRBD1 covers 7 bases. Germline V CDR1 and CDR2: SEHNR, FQNEAQ (reference sequence). Trimming at V came to 2 bases and at J to 4 bases, leaving 10 bases not matched to a gene. This CDR3 is built from 16 residues. The entire variable domain, with the rest obtained from reference TRBV7-9 and TRBJ1-1, is as follows: DTGVSQNPRHKITKRGQNVTFRCDPISEHNRLYWYRQTLGQGPEFLTYFQNEAQLEKSRLLSDRFSAERPKGSFSTLEIQRTEQGDSAMYLCASSLNGQAMSTEAFFGQGTRLTVV.

This clone was seen once. The chain has TRBV2 and TRBJ2-7; TRBD2 agrees at 7 bases. CDR3 length: 13 amino acids. The V and J ends lost 3 bases and 3 bases, in that order; junction bases with no gene match: 2. The germline V gene encodes CDR1 SNHLY and CDR2 FYNNEI. The CDR3 protein is CASSERELYEQYF. CDR3 in DNA: TGTGCCAGCAGTGAGCGGGAGCTCTACGAGCAGTACTTC.

The J gene is TRBJ2-7, the V gene TRBV15, with D possibly matching TRBD1 (6 bases). V was shortened by 6 bases and J by 5 bases, with 23 bases between the two germline ends. CDR1 and CDR2 from the germline V gene are LNHNV and YYDKDF (reference sequence). The CDR3 runs 16 residues. Here the CDR3 reads CATRHSARGRGNEQYF. The DNA of the CDR3 is TGTGCCACCAGACATTCTGCGAGGGGCAGGGGCAACGAGCAGTACTTC.

The chain links TRBV5-1 to TRBJ2-7, with D perhaps matching TRBD1 (6 bases). V gave up 4 bases and J gave up 7 bases, with 9 bases separating them. The CDR3 runs 11 residues. From germline, CDR1 is SGHRS and CDR2 YFSETQ. CDR3 sequence (DNA): TGCGCCAGCAGCCAGGGGCGGGAGCAGTACTTC. Encoded protein: CASSQGREQYF.

The chain couples TRBV30 to TRBJ1-2, with a tentative D call TRBD1 (6 bases). The CDR3 consists of 14 residues. CDR1 GTSNPN and CDR2 SVGIG come from the germline V gene (reference sequence). V lost 4 bases and J lost 5, with 17 bases in between. Written as DNA, the CDR3 is TGTGCCTGGACCAAACGACAGGCCCCTTATGGCTACACCTTC. Encoded protein: CAWTKRQAPYGYTF.

The chain combines TRBV27 with TRBJ2-2; a possible D gene is TRBD2 (6 bases). Germline loops: CDR1 MNHEY, CDR2 SMNVEV (reference sequence). This CDR3 region has 15 residues. V was clipped by 4 bases and J by 3 bases, with 12 bases between them. The CDR3 loop is CASSSRRGDTGELFF. The CDR3, as DNA: TGTGCCAGCAGTTCGCGGAGGGGAGACACCGGGGAGCTGTTTTTT.

This clone was seen only once. This chain links TRBV24-1 with TRBJ1-5; 9 bases align to TRBD1. There are 14 residues in the CDR3. V gave up 5 bases and J gave up 4 bases; unmatched junction bases: 2. CDR1 is KGHDR, CDR2 SFDVKD, per germline. The CDR3 reads CATSVGQGNQPQHF. Written as DNA, the CDR3 is TGTGCCACCAGTGTCGGACAGGGGAATCAGCCCCAGCATTTT.

The chain has TRBV27 and TRBJ2-7; 11 bases are a match to TRBD1. This CDR3 spans 14 amino acids. Germline V gene sequence: CDR1 MNHEY, CDR2 SMNVEV (reference sequence). V dropped 6 bases and J dropped 1; count of bases not matched to a gene: 2. CDR3 region: CASRDRGLSYEQYF. The CDR3, as DNA: TGTGCCAGCAGGGACAGGGGGCTTTCCTACGAGCAGTACTTC.

V is TRBV3-1 (or the pseudogene TRBV3-2) and J is TRBJ2-1, with 13 bases lining up with TRBD2. The CDR3 covers 17 residues. The ends lost 6 bases at V and 6 bases at J; junction bases unmatched: 11. Looked up from germline, CDR1 is LGHDT and CDR2 is YNNKEL (reference sequence). As DNA, the CDR3 is TGTGCCAGCAGTCCCTGGGTTACTAGCGGGAGGGGCAATGAGCAGTTCTTC. This encodes CASSPWVTSGRGNEQFF.

The genes are TRBV30 and TRBJ1-6; D remains ambiguous. The V end was cut by 0 bases, the J end by 3 bases, with 6 bases between. CDR1 GTSNPN and CDR2 SVGIG come from the germline V gene (reference sequence). This CDR3 is built from 14 residues. As DNA, the CDR3 is TGTGCCTGGAGTGTAACCAGCTATAATTCACCCCTCCACTTT. Its translation: CAWSVTSYNSPLHF.

The chain recombines TRBV6-5 with TRBJ2-5, with a weak D call TRBD2 (6 bases). V was cut by 6 bases and J by 3 bases, with 11 bases left in between. CDR1 and CDR2 from the germline V gene are MNHEY and SVGAGI. The CDR3 is 13 residues long. CDR3 sequence: CASSGDSKETQYF. The CDR3, as DNA: TGTGCCAGCAGCGGGGACTCTAAAGAGACCCAGTACTTC.

The chain carries TRBV5-1 and TRBJ2-3; D possibly corresponds to TRBD1 (5 bases). V was clipped by 0 bases and J by 4 bases, with 12 bases between them. Germline loops: CDR1 SGHRS, CDR2 YFSETQ. The CDR3 loop spans 15 amino acids. CDR3 sequence: CASSLGQGGADTQYF. The CDR3 DNA sequence: TGCGCCAGCAGCTTGGGGCAGGGTGGTGCAGATACGCAGTATTTT.

The rearrangement links TRBV7-8 to TRBJ1-2; D call uncertain. Germline-derived CDR1 and CDR2 are SGHVS and FQNEAQ. This CDR3 is built from 15 residues. Between the trimmed V and J ends, which lost 1 base and 0 bases, there was a span of 9 bases. For the CDR3, the DNA is TGTGCCAGCAGCTTAGTTACAGACCCTAACTATGGCTACACCTTC. Translation gives CASSLVTDPNYGYTF.

V usage is TRBV4-1 and J usage is TRBJ2-1, with TRBD2 matching 8 bases. The CDR3 contains 14 residues. Per the germline V gene, CDR1 is MGHRA and CDR2 is YSYEKL. With 0 bases clipped from V and 8 bases from J, the junction kept 3 bases outside the gene matches. The CDR3 sequence is CASSQEAGVDEQFF. The CDR3 DNA reads TGCGCCAGCAGCCAAGAAGCGGGAGTTGATGAGCAGTTCTTC.

The chain combines TRBV7-9 with TRBJ1-5, with D possibly TRBD1 on 6 matching bases. This CDR3 region has 16 residues. CDR1 and CDR2 from the germline V gene are SEHNR and FQNEAQ (reference sequence). Deletions cut 4 bases from V and 0 bases from J, with 13 bases between. Written as DNA, the CDR3 is TGTGCCAGCAGCTCGATGACAGGTTATAGCAATCAGCCCCAGCATTTT. This translates into CASSSMTGYSNQPQHF. Using reference TRBV7-9 and TRBJ1-5 for the parts outside the CDR3, the full variable domain is DTGVSQNPRHKITKRGQNVTFRCDPISEHNRLYWYRQTLGQGPEFLTYFQNEAQLEKSRLLSDRFSAERPKGSFSTLEIQRTEQGDSAMYLCASSSMTGYSNQPQHFGDGTRLSIL.

As to this clone: Additional DNA sequences in this sample encode the identical CDR3. The chain links TRBV9 to TRBJ2-5, with TRBD2 identical over 15 bases. Looked up from germline, CDR1 is SGDLS and CDR2 is YYNGEE. With 3 bases clipped from V and 2 bases from J, the junction kept 5 bases outside the gene matches. This CDR3 comprises 17 residues. Here the CDR3 reads CASSAGLAGGGQETQYF. The CDR3 region has the DNA TGTGCCAGCAGCGCCGGACTAGCGGGAGGGGGGCAAGAGACCCAGTACTTC.

The rearrangement joins TRBV7-9 to TRBJ2-7; 10 nucleotides line up with TRBD2. Germline V gene sequence: CDR1 SEHNR, CDR2 FQNEAQ (reference sequence). Trimming removed 4 bases from V and 2 bases from J; junction bases left unmatched: 5. The CDR3 runs to 15 residues. The CDR3 bases are TGTGCCAGCAGCTCTCGGACTAGCGGAGCCTACGAGCAGTACTTC. Its translation: CASSSRTSGAYEQYF.